A single count supports the clone carrying this T cell receptor (beta chain). Samples underwent the assay at deep level. The table came from immunoSEQ multiplex PCR; TCRdb's copy has only in-frame clones and leaves some out. The data show 2 million to 2.5 million clones, 93% seen once. These data originate in a study of shared clonotypes between healthy human individuals. Background on the study: A few men and two women, aged 18 to 49, were donors.

With 4 bases removed from V and 6 bases from J, the gap between germline ends came to 13 bases. The CDR3 spans 13 residues. Germline values: CDR1 MNHNY, CDR2 SVGAGI (reference sequence). The sample was naive CD4+ T cells from PBMCs. Subset meaning: CD45RA+ positively selected. This TCR derives from a man younger than 35 in good health. Some clones in this sample may be carry-over from other donors' samples. The V gene is TRBV6-6, the J gene TRBJ2-7, with D tentatively TRBD1 (6 bases). Here the CDR3 DNA reads TGTGCCAGCAGTTTTATCCAGGGGACCGAGCAGTACTTC. This gives the protein CASSFIQGTEQYF.